This T cell receptor (beta chain) was profiled in a study of blood T cells in healthy people across ages. Overall study results and limits: Comparison with aged donors showed that long-lived donors had more naive CD4+ cells and higher diversity. Researchers judged that diversity estimates from one million T cells fell short of true values.

In regard to this clonotype: Its specificity is not known.

Then a second PCR, running roughly 6 to 11 cycles, was carried out with a sample-barcoded 5' primer and a J-beta primer mix. All samples gave at least 2.5 million CDR3-containing paired-end reads. TCRdb processed the 5' RACE reads anew with MiXCR; each CDR3 protein has one entry. Among under 800,000 distinct CDR3 sequences listed, over 20% were seen once. This CDR3 is built from 16 residues. With 0 bases clipped from V and 5 bases from J, the junction kept 11 bases outside the gene matches. Germline values: CDR1 SGHRS, CDR2 YFSETQ. Investigators took approximately 10 milliliters of peripheral blood from every donor.

This receptor was identified in a man in his 70s in good health. Sequencing was carried out using blood. The V call is TRBV5-1, the J call TRBJ2-7; TRBD1 matches at 7 bases. In DNA, the CDR3 is TGCGCCAGCAGCTTGGGTAGGCGACAGGGTTTGAACGAGCAGTACTTC. Residues: CASSLGRRQGLNEQYF.